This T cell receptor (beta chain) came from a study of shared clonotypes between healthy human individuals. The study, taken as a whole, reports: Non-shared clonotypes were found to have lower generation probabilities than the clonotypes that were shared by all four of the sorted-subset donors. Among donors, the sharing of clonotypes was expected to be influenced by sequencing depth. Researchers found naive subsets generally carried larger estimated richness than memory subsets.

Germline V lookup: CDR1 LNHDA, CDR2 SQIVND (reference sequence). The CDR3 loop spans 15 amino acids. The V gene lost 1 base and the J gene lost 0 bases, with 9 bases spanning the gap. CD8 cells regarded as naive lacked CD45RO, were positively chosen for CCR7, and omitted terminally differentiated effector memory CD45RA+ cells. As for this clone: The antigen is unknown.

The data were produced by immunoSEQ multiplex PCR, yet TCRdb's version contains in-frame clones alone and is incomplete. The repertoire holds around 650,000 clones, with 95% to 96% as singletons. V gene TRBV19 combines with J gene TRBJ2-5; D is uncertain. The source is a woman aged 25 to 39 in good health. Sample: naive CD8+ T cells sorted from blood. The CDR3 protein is CASSIGGRYQETQYF. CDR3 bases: TGTGCCAGTAGTATAGGTGGACGGTACCAAGAGACCCAGTACTTC.